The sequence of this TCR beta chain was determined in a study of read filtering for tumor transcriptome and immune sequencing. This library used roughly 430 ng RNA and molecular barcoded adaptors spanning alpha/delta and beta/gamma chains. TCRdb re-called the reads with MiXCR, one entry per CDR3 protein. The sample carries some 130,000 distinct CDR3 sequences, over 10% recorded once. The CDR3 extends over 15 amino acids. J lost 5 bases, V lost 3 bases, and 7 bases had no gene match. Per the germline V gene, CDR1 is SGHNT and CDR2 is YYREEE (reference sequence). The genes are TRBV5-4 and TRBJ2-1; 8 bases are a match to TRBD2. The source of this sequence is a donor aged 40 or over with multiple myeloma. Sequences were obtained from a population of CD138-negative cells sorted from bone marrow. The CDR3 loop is CASSSKRELDNEQFF. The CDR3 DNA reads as TGTGCCAGCAGCTCGAAGCGGGAGTTAGACAATGAGCAGTTCTTC.